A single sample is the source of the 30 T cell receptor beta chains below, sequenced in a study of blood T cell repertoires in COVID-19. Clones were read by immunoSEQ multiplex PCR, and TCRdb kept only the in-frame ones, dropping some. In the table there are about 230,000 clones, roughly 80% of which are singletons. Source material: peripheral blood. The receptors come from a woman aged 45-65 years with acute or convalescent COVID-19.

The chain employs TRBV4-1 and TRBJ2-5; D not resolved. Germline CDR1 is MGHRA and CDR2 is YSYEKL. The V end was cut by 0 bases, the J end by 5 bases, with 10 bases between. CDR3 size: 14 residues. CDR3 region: CASSQDQSVETQYF. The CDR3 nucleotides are TGCGCCAGCAGCCAAGATCAGAGCGTGGAGACCCAGTACTTC.

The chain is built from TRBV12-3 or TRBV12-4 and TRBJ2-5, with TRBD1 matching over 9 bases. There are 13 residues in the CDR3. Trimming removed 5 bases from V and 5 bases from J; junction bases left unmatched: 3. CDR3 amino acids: CASSATGGETQYF. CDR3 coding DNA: TGTGCCAGCAGTGCAACAGGGGGCGAGACCCAGTACTTC.

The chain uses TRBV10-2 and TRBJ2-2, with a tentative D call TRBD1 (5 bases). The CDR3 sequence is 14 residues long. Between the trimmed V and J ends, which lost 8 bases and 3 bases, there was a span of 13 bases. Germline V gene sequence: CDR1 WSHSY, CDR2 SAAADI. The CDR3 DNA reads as TGCGCCAGCTCAACAGGTTTGTACACCGGGGAGCTGTTTTTT. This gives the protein CASSTGLYTGELFF.

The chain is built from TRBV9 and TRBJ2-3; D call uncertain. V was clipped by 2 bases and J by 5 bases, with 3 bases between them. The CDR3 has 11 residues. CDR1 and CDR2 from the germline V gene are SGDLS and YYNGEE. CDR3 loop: CASSVGDTQYF. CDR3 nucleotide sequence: TGTGCCAGCAGCGTCGGAGATACGCAGTATTTT.

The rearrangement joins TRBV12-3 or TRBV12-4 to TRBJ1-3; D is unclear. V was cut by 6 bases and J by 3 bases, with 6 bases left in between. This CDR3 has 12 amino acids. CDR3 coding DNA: TGTGCCAGCAGCCCCTATGGAAACACCATATATTTT. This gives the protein CASSPYGNTIYF.

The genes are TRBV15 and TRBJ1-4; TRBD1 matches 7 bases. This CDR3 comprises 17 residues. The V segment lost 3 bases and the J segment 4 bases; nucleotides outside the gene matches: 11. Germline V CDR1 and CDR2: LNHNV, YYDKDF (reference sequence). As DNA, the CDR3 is TGTGCCACCAGCAGGAAGACAGGGTTCGGGAATAATGAAAAACTGTTTTTT. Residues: CATSRKTGFGNNEKLFF.

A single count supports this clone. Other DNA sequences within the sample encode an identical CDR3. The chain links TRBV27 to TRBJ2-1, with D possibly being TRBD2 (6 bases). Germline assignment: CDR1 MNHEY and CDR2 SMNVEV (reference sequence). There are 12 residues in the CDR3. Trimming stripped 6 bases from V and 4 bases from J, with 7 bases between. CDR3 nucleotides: TGTGCCAGCAGGGGGGGATACAATGAGCAGTTCTTC. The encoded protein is CASRGGYNEQFF.

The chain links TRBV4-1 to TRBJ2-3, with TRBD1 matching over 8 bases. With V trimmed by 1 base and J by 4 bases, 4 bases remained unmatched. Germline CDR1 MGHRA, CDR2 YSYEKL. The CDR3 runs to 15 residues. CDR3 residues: CASSQGDRRADTQYF. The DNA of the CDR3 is TGCGCCAGCAGCCAAGGGGACAGGCGAGCAGATACGCAGTATTTT.

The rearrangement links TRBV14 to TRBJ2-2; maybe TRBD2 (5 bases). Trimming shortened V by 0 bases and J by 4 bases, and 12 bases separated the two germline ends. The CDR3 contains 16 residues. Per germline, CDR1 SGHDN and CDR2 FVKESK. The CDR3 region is CASSQDRVAGTGELFF. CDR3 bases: TGTGCCAGCAGCCAAGATAGAGTGGCGGGCACCGGGGAGCTGTTTTTT.

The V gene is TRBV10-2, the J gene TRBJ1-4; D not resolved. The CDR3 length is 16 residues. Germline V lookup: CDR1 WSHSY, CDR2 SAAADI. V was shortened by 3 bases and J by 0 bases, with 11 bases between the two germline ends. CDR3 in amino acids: CASSDPGGATNEKLFF. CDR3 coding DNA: TGCGCCAGCAGTGACCCTGGCGGAGCAACTAATGAAAAACTGTTTTTT.

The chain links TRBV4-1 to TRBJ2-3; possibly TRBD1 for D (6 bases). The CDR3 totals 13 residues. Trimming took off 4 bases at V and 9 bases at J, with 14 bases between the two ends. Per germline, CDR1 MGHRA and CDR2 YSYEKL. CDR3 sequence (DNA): TGCGCCAGCAGCCCTCAGGTGGGGGCAACGCAGTATTTT. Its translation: CASSPQVGATQYF.

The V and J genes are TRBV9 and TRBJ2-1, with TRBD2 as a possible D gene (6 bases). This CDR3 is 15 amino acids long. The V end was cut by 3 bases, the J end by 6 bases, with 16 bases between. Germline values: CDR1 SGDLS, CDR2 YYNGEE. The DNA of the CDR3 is TGTGCCAGCAGCGCTTATCTAGTGGGAGGCAATGAGCAGTTCTTC. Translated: CASSAYLVGGNEQFF. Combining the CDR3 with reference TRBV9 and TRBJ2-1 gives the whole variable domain DSGVTQTPKHLITATGQRVTLRCSPRSGDLSVYWYQQSLDQGLQFLIQYYNGEERAKGNILERFSAQQFPDLHSELNLSSLELGDSALYFCASSAYLVGGNEQFFGPGTRLTVL.

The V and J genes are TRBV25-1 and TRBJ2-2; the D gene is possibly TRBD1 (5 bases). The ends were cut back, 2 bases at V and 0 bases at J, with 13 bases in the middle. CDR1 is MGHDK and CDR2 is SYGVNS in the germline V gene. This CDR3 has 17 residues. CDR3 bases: TGTGCCAGCAGTGAACCCGGTGGGGCGCCGAACACCGGGGAGCTGTTTTTT. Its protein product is CASSEPGGAPNTGELFF.

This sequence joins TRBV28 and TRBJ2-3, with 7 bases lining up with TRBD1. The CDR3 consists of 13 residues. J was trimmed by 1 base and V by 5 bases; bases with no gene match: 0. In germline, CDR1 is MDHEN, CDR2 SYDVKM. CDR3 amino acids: CASSGQGTDTQYF. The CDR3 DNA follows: TGTGCCAGCAGTGGACAGGGCACAGATACGCAGTATTTT.

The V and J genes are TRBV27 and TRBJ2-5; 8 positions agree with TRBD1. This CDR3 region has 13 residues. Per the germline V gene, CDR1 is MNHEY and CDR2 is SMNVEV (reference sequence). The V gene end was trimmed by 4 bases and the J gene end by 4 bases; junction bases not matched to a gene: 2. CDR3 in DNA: TGTGCCAGCAGTTGGGGGACAGGAGAGACCCAGTACTTC. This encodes CASSWGTGETQYF.

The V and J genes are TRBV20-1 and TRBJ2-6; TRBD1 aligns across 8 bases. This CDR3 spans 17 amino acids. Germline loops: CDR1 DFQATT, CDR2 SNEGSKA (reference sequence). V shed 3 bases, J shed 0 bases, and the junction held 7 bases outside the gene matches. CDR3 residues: CSASQGAYISGANVLTF. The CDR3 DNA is TGCAGTGCTAGTCAGGGGGCCTACATCTCTGGGGCCAACGTCCTGACTTTC.

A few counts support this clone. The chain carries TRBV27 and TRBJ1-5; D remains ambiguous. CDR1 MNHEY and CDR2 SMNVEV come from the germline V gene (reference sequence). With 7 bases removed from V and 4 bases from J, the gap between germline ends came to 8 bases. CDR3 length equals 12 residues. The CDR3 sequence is CASISPNQPQHF. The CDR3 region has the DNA TGTGCCAGCATATCCCCGAATCAGCCCCAGCATTTT.

The CDR3 sequence is CSVAEGGNYEQYF. The CDR3 DNA is TGCAGCGTTGCCGAAGGGGGAAACTACGAGCAGTACTTC. The chain recombines TRBV29-1 with TRBJ2-7; possible D gene TRBD1, 6 bases. Germline loops: CDR1 SQVTM, CDR2 ANQGSEA. The CDR3 contains 13 residues. The ends were cut back, 4 bases at V and 3 bases at J, with 13 bases in the middle.

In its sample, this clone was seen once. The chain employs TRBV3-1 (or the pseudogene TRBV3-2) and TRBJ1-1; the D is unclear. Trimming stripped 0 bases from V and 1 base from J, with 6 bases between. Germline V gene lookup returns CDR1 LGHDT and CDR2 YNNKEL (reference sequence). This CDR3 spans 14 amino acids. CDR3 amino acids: CASSQDLGNTEAFF. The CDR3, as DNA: TGTGCCAGCAGCCAAGATCTAGGGAACACTGAAGCTTTCTTT.

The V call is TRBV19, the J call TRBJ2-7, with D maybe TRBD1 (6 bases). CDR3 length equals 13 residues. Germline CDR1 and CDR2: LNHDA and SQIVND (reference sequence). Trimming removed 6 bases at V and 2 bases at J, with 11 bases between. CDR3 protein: CASSNRETYEQYF. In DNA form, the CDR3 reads TGTGCCAGTAGCAACAGGGAGACCTACGAGCAGTACTTC.

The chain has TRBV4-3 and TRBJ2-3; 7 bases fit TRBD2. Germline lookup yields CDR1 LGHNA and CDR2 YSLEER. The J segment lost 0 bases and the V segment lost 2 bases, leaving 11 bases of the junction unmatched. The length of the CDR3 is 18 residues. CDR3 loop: CASSQYYRAGPSTDTQYF. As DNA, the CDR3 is TGCGCCAGCAGCCAATATTACCGAGCGGGGCCTAGCACAGATACGCAGTATTTT.

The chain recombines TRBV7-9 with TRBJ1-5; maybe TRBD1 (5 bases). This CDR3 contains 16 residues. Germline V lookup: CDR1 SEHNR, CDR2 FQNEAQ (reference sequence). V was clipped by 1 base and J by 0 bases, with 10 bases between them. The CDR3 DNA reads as TGTGCCAGCAGCTTAGGCCCCAGGGCTAGCAATCAGCCCCAGCATTTT. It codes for CASSLGPRASNQPQHF.

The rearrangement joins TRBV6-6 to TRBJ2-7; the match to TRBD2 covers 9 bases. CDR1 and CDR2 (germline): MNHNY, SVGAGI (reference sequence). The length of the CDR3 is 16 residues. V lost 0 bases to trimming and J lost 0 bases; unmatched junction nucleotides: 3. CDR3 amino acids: CASSYSAGGNSYEQYF. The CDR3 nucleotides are TGTGCCAGCAGTTACTCGGCGGGGGGGAACTCCTACGAGCAGTACTTC.

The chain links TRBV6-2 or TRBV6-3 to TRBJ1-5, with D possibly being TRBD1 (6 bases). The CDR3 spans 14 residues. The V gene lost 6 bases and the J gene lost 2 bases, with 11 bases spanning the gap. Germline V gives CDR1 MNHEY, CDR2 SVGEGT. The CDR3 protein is CASSLNRGNQPQHF. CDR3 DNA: TGTGCCAGCAGCCTGAACAGGGGCAATCAGCCCCAGCATTTT.

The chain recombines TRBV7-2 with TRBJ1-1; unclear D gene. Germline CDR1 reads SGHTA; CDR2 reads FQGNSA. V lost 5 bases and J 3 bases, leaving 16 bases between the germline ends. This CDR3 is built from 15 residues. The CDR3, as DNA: TGTGCCAGCAGCCCCTACGGGGAGAGGGACACTGAAGCTTTCTTT. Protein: CASSPYGERDTEAFF.

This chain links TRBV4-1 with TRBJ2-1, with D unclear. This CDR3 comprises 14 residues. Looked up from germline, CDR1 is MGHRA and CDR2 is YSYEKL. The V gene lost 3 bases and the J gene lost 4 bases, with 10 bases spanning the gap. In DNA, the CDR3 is TGCGCCAGCAGCCACCCTCTCGGGTACAATGAGCAGTTCTTC. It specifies CASSHPLGYNEQFF.

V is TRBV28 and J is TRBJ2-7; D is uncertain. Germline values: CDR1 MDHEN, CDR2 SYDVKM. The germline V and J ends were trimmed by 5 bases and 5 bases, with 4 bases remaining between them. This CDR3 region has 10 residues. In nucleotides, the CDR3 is TGTGCCAGCAGTACAGACGAGCAGTACTTC. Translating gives CASSTDEQYF.

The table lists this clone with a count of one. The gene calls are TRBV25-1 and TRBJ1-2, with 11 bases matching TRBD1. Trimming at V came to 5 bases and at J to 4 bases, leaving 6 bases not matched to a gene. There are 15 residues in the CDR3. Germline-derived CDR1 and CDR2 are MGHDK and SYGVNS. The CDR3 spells CASSRTGGGIYGYTF. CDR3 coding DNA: TGTGCCAGCAGTCGGACAGGGGGCGGGATCTATGGCTACACCTTC.

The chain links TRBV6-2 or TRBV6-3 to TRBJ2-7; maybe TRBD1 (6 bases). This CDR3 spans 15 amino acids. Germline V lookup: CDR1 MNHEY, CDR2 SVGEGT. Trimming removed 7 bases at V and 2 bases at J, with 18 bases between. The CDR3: CASTPLEDSTYEQYF. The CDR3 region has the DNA TGTGCCAGCACCCCATTGGAGGACAGTACCTACGAGCAGTACTTC.

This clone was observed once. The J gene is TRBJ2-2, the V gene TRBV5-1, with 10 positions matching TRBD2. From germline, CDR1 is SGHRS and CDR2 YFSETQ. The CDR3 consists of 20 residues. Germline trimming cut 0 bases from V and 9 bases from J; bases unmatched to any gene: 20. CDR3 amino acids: CASSLAVGVAGGGRDRELFF. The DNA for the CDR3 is TGCGCCAGCAGCTTGGCCGTTGGGGTAGCGGGAGGAGGACGAGACAGGGAGCTGTTTTTT.